This T cell receptor (beta chain) was found in a study of spatial heterogeneity in lung cancer. Whole-study context: In raw reads, more than eight appearances on average were recorded for each unique TCR and UMI combination.

Time point described: blood at routine non-recurrence follow-up after resection. Tumor, nontumor lung or frozen PBMC supplied whole RNA that was sequenced unsorted. Every TCR cDNA molecule bore its own unique molecular identifier. TCRdb re-analysed the 5' RACE reads in MiXCR, keeping a single row per CDR3 protein. The sample records about 120,000 distinct CDR3 sequences, 10% to 15% being singletons. V was trimmed by 0 bases and J by 0 bases, leaving 6 bases between them. CDR1 and CDR2 from the germline V gene are LNHNV and YYDKDF (reference sequence). This CDR3 is 15 amino acids long. The sample was PBMCs, taken at follow-up. This receptor was obtained from a male donor with early-stage non-small cell lung cancer. The V and J genes are TRBV15 and TRBJ2-4; D gene ambiguous. The chain's CDR3 is CATSRDRVAKNIQYF. The DNA of the CDR3 is TGTGCCACCAGCAGAGATCGGGTAGCCAAAAACATTCAGTACTTC.